The next 24 T cell receptor beta chains were all read from a single sample in a study of T cells in tumors after PD-1 blockade. Generated by immunoSEQ multiplex PCR, the TCRdb table keeps only in-frame clones and is missing some. This table has about 59,000 clones, around four fifths appearing once. The sequences come from PBMCs, collected before anti-PD-1 treatment. Receptors were obtained from a human donor with basal cell carcinoma.

V usage is TRBV15 and J usage is TRBJ2-5; possibly TRBD2 for D (5 bases). This CDR3 has 13 residues. Germline CDR1 reads LNHNV; CDR2 reads YYDKDF (reference sequence). V was trimmed by 3 bases and J by 1 base, leaving 6 bases between them. The DNA of the CDR3 is TGTGCCACCAGCAGGGGGAGCCAAGAGACCCAGTACTTC. It is translated as CATSRGSQETQYF.

This chain uses TRBV18 with TRBJ2-2; D perhaps matches TRBD2 (6 bases). The germline V gene has CDR1 KGHSH and CDR2 LQKENI. This CDR3 is built from 17 residues. With 1 base removed from V and 0 bases from J, the gap between germline ends came to 12 bases. The CDR3 DNA reads TGTGCCAGCTCACCACTAGGGGCGGGGACGAACACCGGGGAGCTGTTTTTT. Its protein product is CASSPLGAGTNTGELFF.

The chain recombines TRBV5-8 with TRBJ1-5; D uncertain. V was clipped by 2 bases and J by 0 bases, with 6 bases between them. Per the germline V gene, CDR1 is SGHTS and CDR2 is YDEGEE. The CDR3 covers 14 residues. The CDR3 spells CASSFGHSNQPQHF. The CDR3 DNA reads as TGTGCCAGCAGCTTTGGTCATAGCAATCAGCCCCAGCATTTT.

This clone qualifies as medium-sized. This chain connects TRBV3-1 (or the pseudogene TRBV3-2) to TRBJ1-6, with D uncertain. From germline, CDR1 is LGHDT and CDR2 YNNKEL (reference sequence). The CDR3 consists of 12 residues. The V end was cut by 2 bases, the J end by 10 bases, with 6 bases between. The CDR3 reads CASSQMGSPLHF. In DNA form, the CDR3 reads TGTGCCAGCAGCCAAATGGGGTCACCCCTCCACTTT.

This clone was picked up one time. The chain couples TRBV7-6 to TRBJ1-3; D is undetermined. This CDR3 is 14 amino acids long. The germline gives CDR1 SGHVS, CDR2 FNYEAQ. The V gene lost 3 bases and the J gene lost 0 bases, with 6 bases spanning the gap. In DNA form, the CDR3 reads TGTGCCAGCAGCTTTACAGCCTCTGGAAACACCATATATTTT. Encoded protein: CASSFTASGNTIYF. Full variable domain (rest looked up from reference TRBV7-6 and TRBJ1-3): GAGVSQSPRYKVTKRGQDVALRCDPISGHVSLYWYRQALGQGPEFLTYFNYEAQQDKSGLPNDRFSAERPEGSISTLTIQRTEQRDSAMYRCASSFTASGNTIYFGEGSWLTVV.

This clone was recorded once. CDR3 protein: CASRPLGRRATEAFF. The CDR3 nucleotides are TGCGCCAGCCGCCCTTTGGGGAGGCGAGCGACTGAAGCTTTCTTT. The chain uses TRBV4-1 and TRBJ1-1; the D is unclear. CDR1 is MGHRA and CDR2 is YSYEKL in the germline V gene. CDR3 length equals 15 residues. Between the trimmed V and J ends, which lost 8 bases and 5 bases, there was a span of 21 bases.

This clone was seen just once. The chain is built from TRBV7-6 and TRBJ2-3; 10 bases fit TRBD2. Germline lookup yields CDR1 SGHVS and CDR2 FNYEAQ. The trim removed 1 base at V and 3 bases at J, leaving 4 bases unmatched. This CDR3 is 16 amino acids long. In DNA form, the CDR3 reads TGTGCCAGCAGCTTAGGTACTAGCGGGGTGACAGATACGCAGTATTTT. Translating gives CASSLGTSGVTDTQYF.

The rearrangement links TRBV5-4 to TRBJ2-7; perhaps D is TRBD1 or TRBD2 (6 bases each). Per the germline V gene, CDR1 is SGHNT and CDR2 is YYREEE (reference sequence). V was trimmed by 3 bases and J by 3 bases, leaving 13 bases between them. This CDR3 is 14 amino acids long. CDR3 in DNA: TGTGCCAGCAGCTCCCTGGGGGGCATCTACGAGCAGTACTTC. Translation: CASSSLGGIYEQYF.

The chain joins TRBV10-2 to TRBJ1-2; no firm D call. Trimming shortened V by 11 bases and J by 6 bases, and 19 bases separated the two germline ends. The CDR3 loop spans 13 amino acids. Germline V CDR1 and CDR2: WSHSY, SAAADI. The CDR3 loop reads CAAALKLDHGYTF. The CDR3 coding sequence is TGCGCCGCGGCCTTAAAGTTGGATCATGGCTACACCTTC.

CDR3: CASSLAGLSGSRTGELFF. The CDR3 DNA is TGTGCCAGCAGCTTAGCAGGCTTGTCAGGGTCGCGAACCGGGGAGCTGTTTTTT. The gene calls are TRBV7-9 and TRBJ2-2, with a tentative D call TRBD1 (5 bases). The CDR3 consists of 18 residues. V lost 0 bases, J lost 5 bases, and 19 bases lay in between. The germline V gene has CDR1 SEHNR and CDR2 FQNEAQ (reference sequence).

This clone came up a few times. This chain connects TRBV14 to TRBJ2-5; a possible D gene is TRBD2 (6 bases). V shed 1 base and J shed 6 bases, with 21 bases lying between them. Germline CDR1 reads SGHDN; CDR2 reads FVKESK. The CDR3 runs to 17 residues. The CDR3 DNA sequence: TGTGCCAGCAGCCAAGTCCCGGGACTTGGGCTTTCTAAGACCCAGTACTTC. It yields the protein CASSQVPGLGLSKTQYF.

This clone showed up just once. CDR3 nucleotide sequence: TGCAGCGCCCTACAGTACGCGAACACCGGGGAGCTGTTTTTT. Its translation: CSALQYANTGELFF. The chain is built from TRBV29-1 and TRBJ2-2; no definite D call. The V gene's germline CDR1 is SQVTM and CDR2 ANQGSEA. The CDR3 contains 14 residues. The V end lost 7 bases, the J end lost 0 bases, and 12 bases lay between the germline ends.

The chain carries TRBV7-9 and TRBJ1-5; D is undetermined. The CDR3 contains 12 residues. Germline loops: CDR1 SEHNR, CDR2 FQNEAQ (reference sequence). V was clipped by 5 bases and J by 9 bases, with 11 bases between them. Here the CDR3 reads CASSLGGTPQHF. The CDR3 bases are TGTGCCAGCAGCCTCGGTGGTACGCCCCAGCATTTT.

The J gene is TRBJ1-5, the V gene TRBV7-2, with D maybe TRBD1 (5 bases). The CDR3 loop spans 14 amino acids. Germline CDR1 is SGHTA and CDR2 is FQGNSA. Trimming left V 4 bases short and J 4 bases short, with 11 bases between. CDR3 in amino acids: CASSSTQGNQPQHF. CDR3 nucleotides: TGTGCCAGCAGCTCTACTCAGGGAAATCAGCCCCAGCATTTT.

This chain links TRBV18 with TRBJ2-1, with a possible D match to TRBD2 (6 bases). The V end lost 3 bases, the J end lost 7 bases, and 13 bases lay between the germline ends. There are 14 residues in the CDR3. Germline V CDR1 and CDR2: KGHSH, LQKENI. For the CDR3, the DNA is TGTGCCAGCTCACCGGTACTAGCATTTAATGAGCAGTTCTTC. Protein: CASSPVLAFNEQFF.

In DNA, the CDR3 is TGCGCCAGCAGCGCGGGAGTTGGGGGAAGCAATCAGCCCCAGCATTTT. Its protein product is CASSAGVGGSNQPQHF. The gene calls are TRBV5-1 and TRBJ1-5, with D possibly matching TRBD1 (5 bases). V gave up 4 bases and J gave up 1 base, with 15 bases separating them. Germline values: CDR1 SGHRS, CDR2 YFSETQ. The CDR3 contains 16 residues.

The chain joins TRBV5-6 to TRBJ2-1, with a possible D match to TRBD1 (5 bases). This CDR3 has 15 residues. The germline CDR1 and CDR2 sequences are SGHDT and YYEEEE. The V and J ends lost 0 bases and 7 bases respectively, with 14 bases between them. The CDR3 DNA is TGTGCCAGCAGCTTGGAAGGGGTTCGCTTAAATGAGCAGTTCTTC. This encodes CASSLEGVRLNEQFF.

This CDR3 reads CASSQKGRGHYQETQYF. CDR3 DNA sequence: TGTGCCAGCAGCCAAAAAGGCAGGGGACACTACCAAGAGACCCAGTACTTC. The chain uses TRBV3-1 (or the pseudogene TRBV3-2) and TRBJ2-5; D possibly corresponds to TRBD1 (6 bases). The CDR3 is 17 amino acids. Between the trimmed V and J ends, which lost 2 bases and 0 bases, there was a span of 16 bases. CDR1 and CDR2 (germline): LGHDT, YNNKEL (reference sequence).

This clone was found a few times. This chain joins TRBV10-3 and TRBJ1-5, with D tentatively TRBD1 (6 bases). V was cut by 10 bases and J by 3 bases, with 16 bases left in between. The CDR3 loop spans 14 amino acids. The germline V gene has CDR1 ENHRY and CDR2 SYGVKD. CDR3 sequence reads: CASRTAVDNQPQHF. The DNA for the CDR3 is TGTGCCAGCAGGACAGCTGTGGACAATCAGCCCCAGCATTTT.

V and J are TRBV29-1 and TRBJ2-1; D is unresolved. CDR3 length: 15 amino acids. From germline, CDR1 is SQVTM and CDR2 ANQGSEA. Trimming pared 6 bases from V and 0 bases from J, leaving 15 bases between. The DNA for the CDR3 is TGCAGCGTGCTAGGCGGCCGGAGCTCCTACAATGAGCAGTTCTTC. Its translation is CSVLGGRSSYNEQFF.

The CDR3 nucleotides are TGCAGTGCTAGGAGAACCGGCGAGCAGTACTTC. It is translated as CSARRTGEQYF. The chain has TRBV20-1 and TRBJ2-7; no clear D gene. Germline values: CDR1 DFQATT, CDR2 SNEGSKA (reference sequence). V lost 3 bases to trimming and J lost 6 bases, with 9 bases between them. The CDR3 consists of 11 residues.

The chain employs TRBV7-2 and TRBJ2-5; 9 bases are shared with TRBD2. The germline V gene encodes CDR1 SGHTA and CDR2 FQGNSA. J was trimmed by 1 base and V by 3 bases; bases with no gene match: 6. The length of the CDR3 is 16 residues. The CDR3 DNA follows: TGTGCCAGCAGCTTCAAAGCGGGGGGCCTCCAAGAGACCCAGTACTTC. Protein: CASSFKAGGLQETQYF.

V and J are TRBV3-1 (or the pseudogene TRBV3-2) and TRBJ2-7, with D possibly matching TRBD2 (6 bases). Trimming pared 4 bases from V and 0 bases from J, leaving 13 bases between. This CDR3 spans 15 amino acids. Germline lookup yields CDR1 LGHDT and CDR2 YNNKEL (reference sequence). Here the CDR3 reads CASSPYAGPSYEQYF. For the CDR3, the DNA is TGTGCCAGCAGCCCGTACGCGGGACCCTCCTACGAGCAGTACTTC.

The gene calls are TRBV18 and TRBJ2-5; 11 nucleotides match TRBD2. V was pared by 2 bases and J by 1 base, with 12 bases of the junction left unmatched. Germline CDR1 KGHSH, CDR2 LQKENI. This CDR3 region has 19 residues. The CDR3 DNA follows: TGTGCCAGCTCACCAACGGGCCTCTCTAGCGGGGGGCTCCAAGAGACCCAGTACTTC. Translated: CASSPTGLSSGGLQETQYF.